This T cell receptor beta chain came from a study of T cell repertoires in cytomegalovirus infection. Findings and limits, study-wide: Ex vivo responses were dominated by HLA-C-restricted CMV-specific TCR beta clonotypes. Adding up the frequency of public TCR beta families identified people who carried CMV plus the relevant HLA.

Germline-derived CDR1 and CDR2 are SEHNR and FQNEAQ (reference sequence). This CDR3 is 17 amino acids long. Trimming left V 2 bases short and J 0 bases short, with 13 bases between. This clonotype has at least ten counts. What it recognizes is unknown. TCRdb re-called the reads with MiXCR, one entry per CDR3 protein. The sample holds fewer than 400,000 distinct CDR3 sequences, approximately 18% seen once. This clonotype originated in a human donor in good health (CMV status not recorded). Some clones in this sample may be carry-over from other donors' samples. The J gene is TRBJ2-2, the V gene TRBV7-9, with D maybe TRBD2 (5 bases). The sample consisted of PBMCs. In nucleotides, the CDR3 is TGTGCCAGCAGCTTACCCCCGAGGGTGGCGAACACCGGGGAGCTGTTTTTT. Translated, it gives CASSLPPRVANTGELFF.